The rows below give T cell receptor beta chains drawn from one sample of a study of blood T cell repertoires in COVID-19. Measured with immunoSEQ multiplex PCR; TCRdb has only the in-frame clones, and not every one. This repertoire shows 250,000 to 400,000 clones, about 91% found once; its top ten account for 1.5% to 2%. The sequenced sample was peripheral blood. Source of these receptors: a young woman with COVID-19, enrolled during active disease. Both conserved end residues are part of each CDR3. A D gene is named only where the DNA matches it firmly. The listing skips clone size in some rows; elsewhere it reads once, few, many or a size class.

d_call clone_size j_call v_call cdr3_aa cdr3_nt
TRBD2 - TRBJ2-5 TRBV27 CASSPGLAGGTQYF TGTGCCAGCAGTCCGGGACTAGCGGGGGGGACCCAGTACTTC
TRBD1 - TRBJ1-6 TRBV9 CASSGTGGYNSPLHF TGTGCCAGCAGCGGGACAGGGGGCTATAATTCACCCCTCCACTTT
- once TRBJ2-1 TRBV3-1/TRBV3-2 CASSQAGTYKFF TGTGCCAGCAGCCAGGCCGGGACATACAAGTTCTTC
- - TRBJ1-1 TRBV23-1 CASNQLWNTEAFF TGCGCCAGCAATCAGCTATGGAACACTGAAGCTTTCTTT
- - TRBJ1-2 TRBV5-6 CASSLAGGYTF TGTGCCAGCAGCTTGGCGGGGGGCTACACCTTC
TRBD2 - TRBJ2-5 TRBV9 CASSPLAGGQETQYF TGTGCCAGCAGCCCACTAGCGGGGGGCCAAGAGACCCAGTACTTC
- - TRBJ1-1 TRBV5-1 CASSVMDRNTEAFF TGCGCCAGCAGCGTAATGGACAGAAACACTGAAGCTTTCTTT
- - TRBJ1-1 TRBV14 CASSQDLYGNTEAFF TGTGCCAGCAGCCAAGATCTATATGGGAACACTGAAGCTTTCTTT
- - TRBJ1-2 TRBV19 CASGTGTILSTF TGTGCCAGTGGGACCGGGACAATTTTATCCACCTTC
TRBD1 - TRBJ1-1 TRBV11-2 CASSGGAGTGGSEAFF TGTGCCAGCAGCGGAGGCGCCGGGACAGGGGGCTCGGAAGCTTTCTTT
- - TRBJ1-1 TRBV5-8 CASSLDRVPEAFF TGTGCCAGCAGCTTGGACAGGGTACCTGAAGCTTTCTTT
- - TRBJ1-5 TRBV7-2 CASSLQGSGQPQHF TGTGCCAGCAGCCTACAGGGTTCAGGCCAGCCCCAGCATTTT
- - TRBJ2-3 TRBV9 CASSVARQGGPDTQYF TGTGCCAGCAGCGTAGCTCGGCAGGGAGGCCCAGATACGCAGTATTTT
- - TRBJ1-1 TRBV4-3 CASRRDYGHVTEAFF TGCGCCAGCCGCCGAGACTATGGGCACGTCACTGAAGCTTTCTTT
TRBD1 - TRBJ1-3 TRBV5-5 CASSFRTGGNTIYF TGTGCCAGCAGCTTTCGGACAGGCGGTAACACCATATATTTT
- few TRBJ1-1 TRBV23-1 CASSQSMGGMNTEAFF TGCGCCAGCAGTCAATCTATGGGGGGGATGAACACTGAAGCTTTCTTT
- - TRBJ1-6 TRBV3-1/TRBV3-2 CASSQVQGNSPLHF TGTGCCAGCAGCCAAGTGCAGGGGAATTCACCCCTCCACTTT
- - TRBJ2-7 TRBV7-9 CASTSGTPYEQYF TGTGCCAGCACATCAGGAACCCCCTACGAGCAGTACTTC
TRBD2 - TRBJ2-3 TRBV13 CASSLGLAGGTDTQYF TGTGCCAGCAGCTTGGGACTAGCGGGGGGGACAGATACGCAGTATTTT
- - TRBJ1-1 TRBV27 CASSLIVGPRASEAFF TGTGCCAGCAGTTTAATAGTCGGCCCGAGGGCATCTGAAGCTTTCTTT
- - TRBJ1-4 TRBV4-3 CASSPSGNFEKLFF TGCGCCAGCAGCCCTTCGGGGAATTTCGAAAAACTGTTTTTT
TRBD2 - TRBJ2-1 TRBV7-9 CASSSTSGAYNEQFF TGTGCCAGCAGCTCGACTAGCGGGGCCTACAATGAGCAGTTCTTC
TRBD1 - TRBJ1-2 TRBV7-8 CASTKGAAVSFYGYTF TGTGCCAGCACCAAGGGGGCGGCAGTTTCATTCTATGGCTACACCTTC
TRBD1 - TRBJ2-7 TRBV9 CASSGGQGDEQYF TGTGCCAGCAGCGGGGGACAGGGGGATGAGCAGTACTTC
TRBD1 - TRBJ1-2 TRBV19 CASSIGRQGRGYTF TGTGCCAGTAGTATAGGCCGACAGGGCAGGGGCTACACCTTC
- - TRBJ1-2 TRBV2 CASSEGGNRGYTF TGTGCCAGCAGTGAAGGAGGAAATCGCGGCTACACCTTC
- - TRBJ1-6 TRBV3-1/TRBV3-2 CASSQDTTGYGSPLHF TGTGCCAGCAGCCAAGATACCACAGGGTATGGTTCACCCCTCCACTTT
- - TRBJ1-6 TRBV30 CAWNGEGSLNSPLHF TGTGCCTGGAACGGGGAGGGGTCCCTCAATTCACCCCTCCACTTT
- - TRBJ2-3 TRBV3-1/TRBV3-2 CASSQDEYRTDTQYF TGTGCCAGCAGCCAAGATGAGTACAGGACAGATACGCAGTATTTT
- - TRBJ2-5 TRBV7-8 CASSRVGGVGETQYF TGTGCCAGCAGCCGGGTCGGAGGGGTCGGAGAGACCCAGTACTTC
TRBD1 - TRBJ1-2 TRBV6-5 CAYRDRGKYGYTF TGTGCCTACCGGGACAGGGGGAAATATGGCTACACCTTC
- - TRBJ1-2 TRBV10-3 CAISRAGRGGYGYTF TGTGCCATTTCCCGGGCAGGGCGGGGTGGCTATGGCTACACCTTC